Following are 3 T cell receptor beta chains from one sample sequenced in a study of blood T cell repertoires in COVID-19. Here immunoSEQ multiplex PCR was the method, and the copy in TCRdb shows in-frame clones only, minus some. Of fewer than 180,000 clones listed, 87% are singletons. What was sequenced was peripheral blood. The receptors originated from a woman aged 60-75 years with active or convalescent COVID-19.

The J gene is TRBJ2-2, the V gene TRBV12-3 or TRBV12-4; D not certain. The CDR3 has 12 residues. With 2 bases removed from V and 6 bases from J, the gap between germline ends came to 4 bases. The CDR3 DNA reads TGTGCCAGCAGTTTATCTTCCGGGGAGCTGTTTTTT. This codes for CASSLSSGELFF.

This clone has just one count. The chain recombines TRBV7-2 with TRBJ2-1; D unresolved. V was clipped by 0 bases and J by 4 bases, with 4 bases between them. Germline V CDR1 and CDR2: SGHTA, FQGNSA. The CDR3 loop spans 13 amino acids. CDR3 coding DNA: TGTGCCAGCAGCTTAGCACAGTACAATGAGCAGTTCTTC. The encoded protein is CASSLAQYNEQFF.

The CDR3 protein is CAAGGTGNQPQHF. In DNA, the CDR3 is TGTGCCGCAGGAGGGACAGGGAATCAGCCCCAGCATTTT. This chain joins TRBV19 and TRBJ1-5, with 9 bases identical to TRBD1. Trimming cost V 11 bases and J 4 bases; bases outside gene matches: 6. Germline CDR1 and CDR2: LNHDA and SQIVND (reference sequence). This CDR3 is built from 13 residues.